This TCR beta chain was observed in a study of shared clonotypes between healthy human individuals. Trimming stripped 2 bases from V and 3 bases from J, with 10 bases between. CDR1 is SGHTA, CDR2 FQGNSA, per germline. The CDR3 is 14 amino acids. Method: immunoSEQ multiplex PCR; TCRdb's copy keeps in-frame clones and lacks some. The table records about 980,000 clones, more than 75% of them present only once. Donors were healthy HIV-negative adults without recent acute infections or vaccinations. This TCR derives from a man aged 18 to 30 in good health. This rearrangement joins TRBV7-2 to TRBJ1-1; D is ambiguous. Sequenced: memory CD4+ T cells sorted from blood. Stated subset: CD45RA-negative fraction. CDR3 nucleotide sequence: TGTGCCAGCAGCTTAAGAGCCAGCTACACTGAAGCTTTCTTT. Protein: CASSLRASYTEAFF.